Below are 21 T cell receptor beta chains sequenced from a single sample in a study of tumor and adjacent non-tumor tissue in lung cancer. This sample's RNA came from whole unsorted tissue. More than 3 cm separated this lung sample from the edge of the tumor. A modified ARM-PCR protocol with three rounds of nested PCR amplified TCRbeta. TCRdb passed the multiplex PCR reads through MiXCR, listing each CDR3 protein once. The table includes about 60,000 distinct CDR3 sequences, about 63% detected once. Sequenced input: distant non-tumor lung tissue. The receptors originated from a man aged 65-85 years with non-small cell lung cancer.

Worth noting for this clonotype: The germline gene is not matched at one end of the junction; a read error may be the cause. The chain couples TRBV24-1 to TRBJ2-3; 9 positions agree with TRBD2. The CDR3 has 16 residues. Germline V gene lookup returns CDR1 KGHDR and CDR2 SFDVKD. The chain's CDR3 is CAISDLAGAATDTRYF. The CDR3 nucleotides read TGTGCCATCAGTGACTTAGCGGGAGCAGCGACAGATACGCGGTATTTT.

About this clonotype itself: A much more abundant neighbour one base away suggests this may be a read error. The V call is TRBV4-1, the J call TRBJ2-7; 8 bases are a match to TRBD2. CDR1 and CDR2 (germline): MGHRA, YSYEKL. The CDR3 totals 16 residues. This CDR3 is CASSQESGGLGYKQYF. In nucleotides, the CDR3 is TGCGCCAGCAGCCAAGAATCGGGGGGGCTCGGCTACAAGCAGTACTTC.

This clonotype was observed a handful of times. CDR3 loop: CASSLGGLSEQFF. In DNA form, the CDR3 reads TGTGCCAGCAGTTTAGGGGGATTGAGTGAGCAGTTCTTC. The chain recombines TRBV28 with TRBJ2-1; D could derive from TRBD1 or TRBD2 (5 bases each). Trimming pared 2 bases from V and 9 bases from J, leaving 11 bases between. The CDR3 is 13 amino acids. CDR1 and CDR2 (germline): MDHEN, SYDVKM.

This CDR3 is CASNSPRLTFRVEQYF. Written as DNA, the CDR3 is TGTGCCAGCAACTCGCCCCGTTTGACGTTTAGGGTCGAGCAGTACTTC. The V call is TRBV5-6, the J call TRBJ2-7, with D uncertain. V shed 6 bases and J shed 6 bases, with 25 bases lying between them. Per the germline V gene, CDR1 is SGHDT and CDR2 is YYEEEE. The CDR3 loop spans 16 amino acids.

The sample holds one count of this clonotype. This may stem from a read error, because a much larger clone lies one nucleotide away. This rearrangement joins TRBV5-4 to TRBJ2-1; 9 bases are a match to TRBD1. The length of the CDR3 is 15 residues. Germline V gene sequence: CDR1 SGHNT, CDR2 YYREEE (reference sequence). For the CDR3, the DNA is TGTGCCAGCACCGTCACAGGGGGCTCCCACAATGAGCAGTTCTTC. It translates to CASTVTGGSHNEQFF.

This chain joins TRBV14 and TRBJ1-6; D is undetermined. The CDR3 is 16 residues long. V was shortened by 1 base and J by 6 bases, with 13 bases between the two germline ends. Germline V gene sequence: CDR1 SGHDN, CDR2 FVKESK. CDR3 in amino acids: CASSQVAGFCNSPLHF. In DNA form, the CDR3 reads TGTGCCAGCAGCCAAGTTGCCGGGTTTTGTAATTCACCCCTCCACTTT.

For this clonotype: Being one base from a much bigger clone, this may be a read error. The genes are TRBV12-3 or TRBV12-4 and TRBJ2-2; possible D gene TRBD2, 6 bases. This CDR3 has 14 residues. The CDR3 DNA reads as TGTGTCAGCAGGGAGGACTGGGGCGCCGGGGAGCTGTTTTTT. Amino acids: CVSREDWGAGELFF.

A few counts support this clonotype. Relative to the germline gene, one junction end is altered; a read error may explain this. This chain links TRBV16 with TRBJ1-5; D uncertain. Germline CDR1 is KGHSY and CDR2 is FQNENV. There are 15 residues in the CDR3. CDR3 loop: CASSPLGYSNQPHHF. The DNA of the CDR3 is TGTGCCAGCAGCCCTCTGGGGTATAGCAATCAGCCCCATCATTTT.

CDR3 coding DNA: TGCAGCACCCGAGCGGGCAGCTCCTGTGAGCAGTACTTC. Translating gives CSTRAGSSCEQYF. The chain couples TRBV29-1 to TRBJ2-7; D perhaps matches TRBD2 (6 bases). The CDR3 covers 13 residues. The V gene lost 8 bases and the J gene lost 7 bases, with 21 bases spanning the gap. The germline gives CDR1 SQVTM, CDR2 ANQGSEA.

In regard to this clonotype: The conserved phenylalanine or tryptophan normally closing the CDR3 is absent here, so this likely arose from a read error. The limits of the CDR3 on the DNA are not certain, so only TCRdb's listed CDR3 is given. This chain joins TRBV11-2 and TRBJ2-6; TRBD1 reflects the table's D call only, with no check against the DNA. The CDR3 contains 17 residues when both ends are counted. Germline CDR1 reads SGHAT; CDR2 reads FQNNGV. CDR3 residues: CATSSLGGSSGANVLTL.

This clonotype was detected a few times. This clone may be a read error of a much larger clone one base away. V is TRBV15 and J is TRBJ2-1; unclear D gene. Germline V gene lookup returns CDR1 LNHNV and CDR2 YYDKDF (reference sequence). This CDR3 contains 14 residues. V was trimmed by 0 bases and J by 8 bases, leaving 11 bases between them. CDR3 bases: TGTGCCACCAGCAGAGATAATACGACGGATGAGCAGTTCTTC. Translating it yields CATSRDNTTDEQFF.

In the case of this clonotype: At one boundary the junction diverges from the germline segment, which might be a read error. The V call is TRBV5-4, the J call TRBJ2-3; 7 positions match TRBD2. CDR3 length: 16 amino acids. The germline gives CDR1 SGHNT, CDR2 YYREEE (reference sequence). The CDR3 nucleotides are TGTGCCAGCAGCTTGGAAGCGCGGGGGAGTTCAAATACACAGTATTTC. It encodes CASSLEARGSSNTQYF.

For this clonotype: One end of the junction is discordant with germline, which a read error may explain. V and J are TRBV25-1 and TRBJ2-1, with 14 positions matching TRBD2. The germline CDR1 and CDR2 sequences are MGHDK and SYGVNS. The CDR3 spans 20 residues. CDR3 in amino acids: CANSPRTSGRLASSYNEQLF. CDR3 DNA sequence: TGTGCCAACAGTCCCCGGACTAGCGGGAGGCTCGCGAGCTCCTACAATGAGCAGCTCTTC.

The CDR3 loop reads CARSAQLSQPQYF. The CDR3 bases are TGTGCCAGGAGTGCCCAGCTATCACAGCCCCAGTATTTT. The chain employs TRBV12-3 or TRBV12-4 and TRBJ1-5; no clear D. Judging by the DNA end, TRBJ2-3 fits better; the J call may be wrong. The CDR3 is 13 amino acids.

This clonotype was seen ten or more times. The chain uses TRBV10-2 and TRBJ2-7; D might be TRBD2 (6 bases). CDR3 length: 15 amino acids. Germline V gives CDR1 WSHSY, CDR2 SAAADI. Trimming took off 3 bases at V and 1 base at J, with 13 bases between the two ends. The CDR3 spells CASSEGTLKSYEQYF. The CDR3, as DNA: TGCGCCAGCAGTGAAGGGACTCTGAAATCCTACGAGCAGTACTTC.

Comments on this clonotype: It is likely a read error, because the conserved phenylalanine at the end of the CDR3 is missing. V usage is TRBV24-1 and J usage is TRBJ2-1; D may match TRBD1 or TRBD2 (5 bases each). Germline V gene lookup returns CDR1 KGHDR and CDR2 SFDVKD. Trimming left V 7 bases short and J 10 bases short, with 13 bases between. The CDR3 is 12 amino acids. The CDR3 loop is CATREGEREQFL. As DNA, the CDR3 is TGTGCCACCAGGGAAGGGGAGAGGGAGCAGTTCCTC.

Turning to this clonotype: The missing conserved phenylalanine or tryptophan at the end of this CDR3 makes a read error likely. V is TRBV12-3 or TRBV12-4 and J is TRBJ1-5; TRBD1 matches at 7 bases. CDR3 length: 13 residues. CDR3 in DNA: TGTGTCAGCAGCAGACAGGGTGGTCAGCCCCAGCATCTT. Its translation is CVSSRQGGQPQHL.

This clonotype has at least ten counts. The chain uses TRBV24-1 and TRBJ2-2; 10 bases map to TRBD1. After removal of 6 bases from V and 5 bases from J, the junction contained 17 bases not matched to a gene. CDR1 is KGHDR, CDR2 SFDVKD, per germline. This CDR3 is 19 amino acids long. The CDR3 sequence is CATSPSPPGTGVRTGELFF. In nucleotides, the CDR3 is TGTGCCACCAGTCCAAGCCCCCCCGGGACAGGGGTGAGAACCGGGGAGCTGTTTTTT.

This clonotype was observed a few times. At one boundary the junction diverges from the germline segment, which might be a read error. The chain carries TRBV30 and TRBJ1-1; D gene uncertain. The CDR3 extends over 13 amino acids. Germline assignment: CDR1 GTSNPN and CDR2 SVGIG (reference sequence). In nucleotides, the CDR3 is TGTGCCTGGAGTGTACAGATGAACATTGAAGCTTCCTTT. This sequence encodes CAWSVQMNIEASF.

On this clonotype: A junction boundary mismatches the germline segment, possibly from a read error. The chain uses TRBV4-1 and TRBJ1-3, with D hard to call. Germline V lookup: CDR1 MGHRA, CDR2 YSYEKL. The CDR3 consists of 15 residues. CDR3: CASCTYSTSGNTIYF. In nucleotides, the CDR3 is TGCGCCAGCTGCACGTACAGTACCTCTGGAAACACCATATATTTC.

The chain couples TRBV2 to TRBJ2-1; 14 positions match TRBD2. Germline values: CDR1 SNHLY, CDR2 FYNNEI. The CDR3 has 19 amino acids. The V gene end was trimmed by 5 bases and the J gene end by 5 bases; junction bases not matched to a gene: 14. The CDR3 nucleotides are TGTGCCAGCAGTCGCCGGGACAGGGGGACTAGCGGGGGAAACAATGAGCAGTTCTTC. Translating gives CASSRRDRGTSGGNNEQFF.